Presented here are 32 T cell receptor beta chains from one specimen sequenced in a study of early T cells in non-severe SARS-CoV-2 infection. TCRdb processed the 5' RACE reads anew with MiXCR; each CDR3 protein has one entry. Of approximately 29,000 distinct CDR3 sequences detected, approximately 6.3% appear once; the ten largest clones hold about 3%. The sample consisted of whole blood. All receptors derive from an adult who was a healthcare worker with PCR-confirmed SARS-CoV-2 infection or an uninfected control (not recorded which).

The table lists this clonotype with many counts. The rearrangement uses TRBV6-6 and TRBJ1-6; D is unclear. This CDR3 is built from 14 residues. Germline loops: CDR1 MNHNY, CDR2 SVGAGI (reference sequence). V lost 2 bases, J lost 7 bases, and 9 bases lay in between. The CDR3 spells CASSYAPLNSPLHF. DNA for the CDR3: TGTGCCAGCAGTTACGCTCCTTTGAATTCACCCCTCCACTTT.

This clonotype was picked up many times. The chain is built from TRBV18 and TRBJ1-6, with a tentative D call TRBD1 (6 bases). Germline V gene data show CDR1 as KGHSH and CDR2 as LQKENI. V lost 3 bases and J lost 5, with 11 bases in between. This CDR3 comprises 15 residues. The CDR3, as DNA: TGTGCCAGCTCACCTGGACAGCCAGATAATTCACCCCTCCACTTT. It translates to CASSPGQPDNSPLHF.

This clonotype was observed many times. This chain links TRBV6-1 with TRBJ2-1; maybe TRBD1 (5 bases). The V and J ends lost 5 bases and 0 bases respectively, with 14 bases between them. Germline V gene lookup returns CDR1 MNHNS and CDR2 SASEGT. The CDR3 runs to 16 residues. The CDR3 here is CASSPRTLSSYNEQFF. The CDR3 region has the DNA TGTGCCAGCAGTCCCCGGACACTAAGCTCCTACAATGAGCAGTTCTTC.

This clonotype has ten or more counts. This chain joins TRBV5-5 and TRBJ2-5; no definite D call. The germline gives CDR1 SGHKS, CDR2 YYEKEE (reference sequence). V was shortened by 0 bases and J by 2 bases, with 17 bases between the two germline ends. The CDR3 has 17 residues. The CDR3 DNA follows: TGTGCCAGCAGCTTGGCCCCCCGGCTAGTAAGGCAAGAGACCCAGTACTTC. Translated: CASSLAPRLVRQETQYF. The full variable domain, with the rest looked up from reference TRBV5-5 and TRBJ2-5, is DAGVTQSPTHLIKTRGQQVTLRCSPISGHKSVSWYQQVLGQGPQFIFQYYEKEERGRGNFPDRFSARQFPNYSSELNVNALLLGDSALYLCASSLAPRLVRQETQYFGPGTRLLVL.

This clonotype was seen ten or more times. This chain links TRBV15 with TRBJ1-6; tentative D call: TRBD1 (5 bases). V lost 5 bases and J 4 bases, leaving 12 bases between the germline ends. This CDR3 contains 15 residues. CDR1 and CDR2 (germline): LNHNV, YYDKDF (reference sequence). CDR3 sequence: CATSAPGPYNSPLHF. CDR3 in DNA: TGTGCCACCAGCGCTCCGGGACCTTATAATTCACCCCTCCACTTT.

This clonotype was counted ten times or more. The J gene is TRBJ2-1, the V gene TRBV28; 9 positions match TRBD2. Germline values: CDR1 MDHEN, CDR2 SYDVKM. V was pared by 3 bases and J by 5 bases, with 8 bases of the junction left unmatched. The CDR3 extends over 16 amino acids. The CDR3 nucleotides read TGTGCCAGCAGTTTTAACGGCGGGAGGGCTAACAATGAGCAGTTCTTC. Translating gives CASSFNGGRANNEQFF.

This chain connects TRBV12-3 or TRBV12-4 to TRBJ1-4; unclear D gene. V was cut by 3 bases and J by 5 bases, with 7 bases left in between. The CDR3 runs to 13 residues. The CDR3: CASSFAGNEKLFF. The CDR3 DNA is TGTGCCAGCAGTTTCGCCGGGAATGAAAAACTGTTTTTT.

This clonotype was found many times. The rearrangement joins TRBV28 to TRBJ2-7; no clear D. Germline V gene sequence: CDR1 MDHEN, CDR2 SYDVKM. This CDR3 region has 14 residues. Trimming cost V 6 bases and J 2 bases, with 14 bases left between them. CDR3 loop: CASSRPDGPYEQYF. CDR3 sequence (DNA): TGTGCCAGCAGCCGACCAGACGGACCCTACGAGCAGTACTTC.

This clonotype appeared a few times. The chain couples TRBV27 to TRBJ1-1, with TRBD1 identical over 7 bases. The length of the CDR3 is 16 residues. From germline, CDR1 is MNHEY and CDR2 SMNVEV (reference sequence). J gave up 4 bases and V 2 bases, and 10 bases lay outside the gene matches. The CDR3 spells CASSLTRRQGTTEAFF. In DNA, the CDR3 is TGTGCCAGCAGTTTAACGAGACGACAGGGAACCACTGAAGCTTTCTTT.

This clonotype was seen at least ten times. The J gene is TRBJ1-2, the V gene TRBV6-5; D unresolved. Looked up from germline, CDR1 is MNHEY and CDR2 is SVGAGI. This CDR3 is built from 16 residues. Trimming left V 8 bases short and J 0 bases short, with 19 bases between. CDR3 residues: CASSHLSWFSNYGYTF. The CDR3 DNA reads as TGTGCCAGCTCCCACTTGTCCTGGTTCTCTAACTATGGCTACACCTTC.

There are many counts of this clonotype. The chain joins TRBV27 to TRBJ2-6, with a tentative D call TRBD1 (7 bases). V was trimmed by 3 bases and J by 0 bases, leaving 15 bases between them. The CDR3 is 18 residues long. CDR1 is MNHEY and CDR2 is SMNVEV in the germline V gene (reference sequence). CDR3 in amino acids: CASSFIYRGGSGANVLTF. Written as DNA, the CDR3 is TGTGCCAGCAGTTTTATTTACAGGGGAGGCTCTGGGGCCAACGTCCTGACTTTC.

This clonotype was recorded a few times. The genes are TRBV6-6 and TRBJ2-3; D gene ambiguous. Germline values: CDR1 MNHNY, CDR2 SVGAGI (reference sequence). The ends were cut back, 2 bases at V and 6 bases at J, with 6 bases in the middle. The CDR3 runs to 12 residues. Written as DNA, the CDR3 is TGTGCCAGCAGTTACCCGCTTGATACGCAGTATTTT. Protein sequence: CASSYPLDTQYF.

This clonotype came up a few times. The CDR3 here is CASSQFRFSGANVLTF. CDR3 bases: TGTGCCAGCAGCCAATTTCGGTTCTCTGGGGCCAACGTCCTGACTTTC. The chain is built from TRBV3-1 and TRBJ2-6, with D uncertain. Germline CDR1 and CDR2: LGHDT and YNNKEL (reference sequence). The germline V and J ends were trimmed by 2 bases and 0 bases, with 8 bases remaining between them. This CDR3 is built from 16 residues.

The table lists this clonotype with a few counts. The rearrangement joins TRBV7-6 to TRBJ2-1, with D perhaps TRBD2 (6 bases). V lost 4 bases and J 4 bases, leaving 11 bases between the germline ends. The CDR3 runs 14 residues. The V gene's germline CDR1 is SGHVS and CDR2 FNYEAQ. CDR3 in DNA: TGTGCCAGCAGCTCGGGACTCCAGTACAATGAGCAGTTCTTC. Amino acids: CASSSGLQYNEQFF. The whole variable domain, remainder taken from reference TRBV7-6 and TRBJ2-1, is GAGVSQSPRYKVTKRGQDVALRCDPISGHVSLYWYRQALGQGPEFLTYFNYEAQQDKSGLPNDRFSAERPEGSISTLTIQRTEQRDSAMYRCASSSGLQYNEQFFGPGTRLTVL.

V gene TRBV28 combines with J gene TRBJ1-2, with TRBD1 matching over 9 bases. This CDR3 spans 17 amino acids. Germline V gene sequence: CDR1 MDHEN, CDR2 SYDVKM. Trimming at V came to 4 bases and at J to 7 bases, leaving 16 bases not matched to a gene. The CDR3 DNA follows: TGTGCCAGCAGTTCGGAGAATTACAGGGGGCGAAGGAGTGGCTACACCTTC. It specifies CASSSENYRGRRSGYTF.

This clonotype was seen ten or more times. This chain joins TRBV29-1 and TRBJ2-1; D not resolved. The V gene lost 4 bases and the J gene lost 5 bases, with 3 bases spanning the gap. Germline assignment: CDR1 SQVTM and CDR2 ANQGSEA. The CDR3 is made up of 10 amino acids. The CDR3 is CSVGDNEQFF. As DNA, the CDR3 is TGCAGCGTTGGGGACAATGAGCAGTTCTTC.

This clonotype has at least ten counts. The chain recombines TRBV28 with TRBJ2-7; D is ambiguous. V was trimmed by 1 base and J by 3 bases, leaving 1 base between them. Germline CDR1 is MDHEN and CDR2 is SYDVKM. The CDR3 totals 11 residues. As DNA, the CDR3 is TGTGCCAGCAGTTTATACTACGAGCAGTACTTC. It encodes CASSLYYEQYF.

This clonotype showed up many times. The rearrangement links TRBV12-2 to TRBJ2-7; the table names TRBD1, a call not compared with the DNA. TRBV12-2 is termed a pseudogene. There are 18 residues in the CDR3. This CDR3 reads CASPPNLRGTGEFGEQYF. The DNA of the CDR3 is TGTGCAAGTCCCCCAAATCTACGCGGGACAGGGGAATTCGGCGAGCAGTACTTC.

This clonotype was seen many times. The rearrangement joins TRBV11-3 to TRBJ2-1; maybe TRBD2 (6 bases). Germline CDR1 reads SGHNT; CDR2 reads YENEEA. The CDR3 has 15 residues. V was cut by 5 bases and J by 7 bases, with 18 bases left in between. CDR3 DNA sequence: TGTGCCAGCAGCCGATTAGCGGAGTGGGGGAATGAGCAGTTCTTC. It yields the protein CASSRLAEWGNEQFF.

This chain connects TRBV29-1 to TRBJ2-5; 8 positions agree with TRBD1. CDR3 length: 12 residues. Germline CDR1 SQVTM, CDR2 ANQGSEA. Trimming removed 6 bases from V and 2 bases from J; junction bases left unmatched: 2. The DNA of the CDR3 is TGCAGCGTGGACAGGGCACAAGAGACCCAGTACTTC. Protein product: CSVDRAQETQYF. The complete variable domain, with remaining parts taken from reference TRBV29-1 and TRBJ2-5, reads SAVISQKPSRDICQRGTSLTIQCQVDSQVTMMFWYRQQPGQSLTLIATANQGSEATYESGFVIDKFPISRPNLTFSTLTVSNMSPEDSSIYLCSVDRAQETQYFGPGTRLLVL.

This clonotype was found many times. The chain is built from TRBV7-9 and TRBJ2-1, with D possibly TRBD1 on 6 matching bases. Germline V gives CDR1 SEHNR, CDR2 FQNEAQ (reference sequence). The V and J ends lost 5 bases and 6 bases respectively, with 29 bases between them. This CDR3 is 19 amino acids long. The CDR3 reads CASSRRRGVSGLGGNEQFF. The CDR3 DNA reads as TGTGCCAGCAGCCGCCGACGAGGGGTGTCGGGGTTAGGGGGCAATGAGCAGTTCTTC. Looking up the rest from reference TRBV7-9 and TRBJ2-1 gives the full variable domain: DTGVSQNPRHKITKRGQNVTFRCDPISEHNRLYWYRQTLGQGPEFLTYFQNEAQLEKSRLLSDRFSAERPKGSFSTLEIQRTEQGDSAMYLCASSRRRGVSGLGGNEQFFGPGTRLTVL.

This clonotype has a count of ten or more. In nucleotides, the CDR3 is TGTGCCAGCAGTGGTCAGTTGAACACTGAAGCTTTCTTT. Translation: CASSGQLNTEAFF. The rearrangement uses TRBV6-1 and TRBJ1-1; D ambiguous. The CDR3 has 13 amino acids. The V gene lost 4 bases and the J gene lost 0 bases, with 6 bases spanning the gap. Germline V gives CDR1 MNHNS, CDR2 SASEGT.

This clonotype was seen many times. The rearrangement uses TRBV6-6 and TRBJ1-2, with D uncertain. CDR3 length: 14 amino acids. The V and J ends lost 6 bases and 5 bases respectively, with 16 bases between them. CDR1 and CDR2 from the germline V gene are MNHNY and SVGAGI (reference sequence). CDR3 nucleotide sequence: TGTGCCAGCAGAAACACGAGACGTGTATATGGCTACACCTTC. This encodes CASRNTRRVYGYTF.

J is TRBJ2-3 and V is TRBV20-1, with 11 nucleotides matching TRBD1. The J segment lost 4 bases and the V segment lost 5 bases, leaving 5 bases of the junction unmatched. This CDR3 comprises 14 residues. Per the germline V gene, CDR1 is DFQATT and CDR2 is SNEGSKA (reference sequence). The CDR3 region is CSARTGGGADTQYF. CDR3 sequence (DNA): TGCAGTGCTCGGACAGGGGGCGGCGCAGATACGCAGTATTTT.

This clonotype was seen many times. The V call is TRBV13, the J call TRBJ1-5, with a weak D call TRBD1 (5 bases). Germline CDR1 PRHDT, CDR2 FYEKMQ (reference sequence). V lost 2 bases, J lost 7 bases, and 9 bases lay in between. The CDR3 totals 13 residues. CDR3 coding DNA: TGTGCCAGCAGCTTACAGGGTAACCAGCCCCAGCATTTT. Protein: CASSLQGNQPQHF.

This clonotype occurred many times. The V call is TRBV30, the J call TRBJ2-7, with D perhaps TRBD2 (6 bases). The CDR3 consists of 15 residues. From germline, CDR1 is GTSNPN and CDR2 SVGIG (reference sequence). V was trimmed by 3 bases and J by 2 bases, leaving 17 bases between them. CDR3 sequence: CAWSLRRADPYEQYF. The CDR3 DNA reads TGTGCCTGGAGCCTCCGGAGGGCTGATCCCTACGAGCAGTACTTC.

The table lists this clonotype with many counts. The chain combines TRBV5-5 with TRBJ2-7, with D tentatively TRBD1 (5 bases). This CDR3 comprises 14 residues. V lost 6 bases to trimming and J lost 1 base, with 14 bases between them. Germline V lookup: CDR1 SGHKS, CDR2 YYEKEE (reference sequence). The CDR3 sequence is CASTAGQTSYEQYF. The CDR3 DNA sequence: TGTGCCAGCACCGCAGGACAAACATCCTACGAGCAGTACTTC. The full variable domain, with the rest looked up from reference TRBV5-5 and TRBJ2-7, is DAGVTQSPTHLIKTRGQQVTLRCSPISGHKSVSWYQQVLGQGPQFIFQYYEKEERGRGNFPDRFSARQFPNYSSELNVNALLLGDSALYLCASTAGQTSYEQYFGPGTRLTVT.

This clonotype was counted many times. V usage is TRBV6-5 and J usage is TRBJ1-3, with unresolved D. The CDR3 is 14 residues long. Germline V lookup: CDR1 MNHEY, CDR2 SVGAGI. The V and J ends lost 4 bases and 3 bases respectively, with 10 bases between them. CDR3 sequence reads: CASSSETFGNTIYF. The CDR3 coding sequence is TGTGCCAGCAGTTCTGAAACCTTTGGAAACACCATATATTTT.

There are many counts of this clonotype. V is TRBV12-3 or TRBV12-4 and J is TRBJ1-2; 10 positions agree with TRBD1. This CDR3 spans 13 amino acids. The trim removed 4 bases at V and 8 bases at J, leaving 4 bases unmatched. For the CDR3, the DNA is TGTGCCAGCAGTTCCGGGACAGGGGCGGGCTACACCTTC. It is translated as CASSSGTGAGYTF.

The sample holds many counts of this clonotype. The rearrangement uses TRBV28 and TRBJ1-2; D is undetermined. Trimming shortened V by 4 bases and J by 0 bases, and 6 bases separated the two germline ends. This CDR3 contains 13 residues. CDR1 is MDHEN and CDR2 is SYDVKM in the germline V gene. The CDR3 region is CASSSSTNYGYTF. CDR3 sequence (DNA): TGTGCCAGCAGTTCCTCAACTAACTATGGCTACACCTTC.

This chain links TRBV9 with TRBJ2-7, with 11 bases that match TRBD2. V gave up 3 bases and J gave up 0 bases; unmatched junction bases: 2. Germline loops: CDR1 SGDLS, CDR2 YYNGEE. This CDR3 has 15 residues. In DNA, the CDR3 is TGTGCCAGCAGCGCCACTAGCGGGAGCTCCTACGAGCAGTACTTC. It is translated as CASSATSGSSYEQYF.

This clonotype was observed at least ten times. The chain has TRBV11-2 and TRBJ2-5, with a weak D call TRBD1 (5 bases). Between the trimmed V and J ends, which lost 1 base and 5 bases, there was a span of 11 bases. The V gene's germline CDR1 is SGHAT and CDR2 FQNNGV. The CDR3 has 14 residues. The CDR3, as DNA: TGTGCCAGCAGCTTAGGCTGGCAGGGCGAGACCCAGTACTTC. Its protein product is CASSLGWQGETQYF.